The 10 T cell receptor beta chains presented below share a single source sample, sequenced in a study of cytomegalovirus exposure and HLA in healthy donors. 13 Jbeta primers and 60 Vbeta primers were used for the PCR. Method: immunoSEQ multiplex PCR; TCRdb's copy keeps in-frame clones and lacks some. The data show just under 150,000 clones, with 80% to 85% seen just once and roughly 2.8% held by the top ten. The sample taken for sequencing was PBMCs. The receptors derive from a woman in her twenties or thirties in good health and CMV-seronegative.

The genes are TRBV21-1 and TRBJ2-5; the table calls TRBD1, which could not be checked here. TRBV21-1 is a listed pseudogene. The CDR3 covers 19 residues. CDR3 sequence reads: CASRGQGSAGSVRRETQYF. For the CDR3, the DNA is TGTGCCAGCAGGGGACAGGGGTCCGCCGGATCAGTTAGGAGAGAGACCCAGTACTTC.

The CDR3 bases are TGTGCCTGGAACGAAGGGACAACTGGAAACACCATATATTTT. Translated: CAWNEGTTGNTIYF. The gene calls are TRBV30 and TRBJ1-3; weak D call: TRBD1 (6 bases). V shed 4 bases and J shed 2 bases, with 12 bases lying between them. Per germline, CDR1 GTSNPN and CDR2 SVGIG (reference sequence). There are 14 residues in the CDR3.

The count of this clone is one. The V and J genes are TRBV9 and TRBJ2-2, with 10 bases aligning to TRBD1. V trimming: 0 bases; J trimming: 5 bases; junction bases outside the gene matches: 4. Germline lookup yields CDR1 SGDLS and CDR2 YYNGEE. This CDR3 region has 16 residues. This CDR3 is CASSVGGTGVTGELFF. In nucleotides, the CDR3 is TGTGCCAGCAGCGTAGGTGGGACAGGGGTTACCGGGGAGCTGTTTTTT.

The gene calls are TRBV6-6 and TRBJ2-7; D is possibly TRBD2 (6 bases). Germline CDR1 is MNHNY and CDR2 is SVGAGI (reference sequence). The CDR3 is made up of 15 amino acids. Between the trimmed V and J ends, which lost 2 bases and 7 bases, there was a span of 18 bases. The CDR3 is CASSYDGQTGGEQYF. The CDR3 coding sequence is TGTGCCAGCAGTTACGACGGGCAGACCGGAGGGGAGCAGTACTTC.

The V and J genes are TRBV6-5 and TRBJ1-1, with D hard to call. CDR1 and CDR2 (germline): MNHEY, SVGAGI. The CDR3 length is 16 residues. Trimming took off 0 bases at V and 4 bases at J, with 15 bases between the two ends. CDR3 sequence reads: CASSYSIRGWGTEAFF. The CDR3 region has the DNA TGTGCCAGCAGTTACTCGATCCGGGGATGGGGCACTGAAGCTTTCTTT.

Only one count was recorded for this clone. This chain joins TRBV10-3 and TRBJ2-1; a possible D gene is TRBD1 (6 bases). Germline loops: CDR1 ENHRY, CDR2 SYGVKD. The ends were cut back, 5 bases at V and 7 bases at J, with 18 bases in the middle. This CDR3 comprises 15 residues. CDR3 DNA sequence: TGTGCCATCAGTAACAGGGCGACACAAGGGAATGAGCAGTTCTTC. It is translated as CAISNRATQGNEQFF.

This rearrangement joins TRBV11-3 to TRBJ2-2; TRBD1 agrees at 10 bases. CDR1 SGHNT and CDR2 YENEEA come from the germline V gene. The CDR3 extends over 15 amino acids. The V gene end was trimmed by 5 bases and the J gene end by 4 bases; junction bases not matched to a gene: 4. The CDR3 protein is CASSRRDRGTGELFF. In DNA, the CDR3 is TGTGCCAGCAGCCGCAGGGACAGGGGCACCGGGGAGCTGTTTTTT.

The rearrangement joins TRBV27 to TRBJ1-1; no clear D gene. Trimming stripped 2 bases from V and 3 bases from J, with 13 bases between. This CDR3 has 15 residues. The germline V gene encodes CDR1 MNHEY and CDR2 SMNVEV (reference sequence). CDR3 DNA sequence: TGTGCCAGCAGTTTAGACGGGGTCCAGGACACTGAAGCTTTCTTT. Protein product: CASSLDGVQDTEAFF.

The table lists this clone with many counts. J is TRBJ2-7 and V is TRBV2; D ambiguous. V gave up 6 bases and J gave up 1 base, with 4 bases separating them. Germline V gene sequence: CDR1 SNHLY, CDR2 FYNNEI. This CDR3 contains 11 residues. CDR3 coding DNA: TGTGCCAGCAGGCTATCCTACGAGCAGTACTTC. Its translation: CASRLSYEQYF.

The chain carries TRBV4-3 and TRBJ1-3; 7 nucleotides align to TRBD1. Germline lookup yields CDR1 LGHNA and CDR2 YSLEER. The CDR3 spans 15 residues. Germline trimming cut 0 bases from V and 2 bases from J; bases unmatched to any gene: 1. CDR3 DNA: TGCGCCAGCAGCCAAGATGGGACAGCTGGAAACACCATATATTTT. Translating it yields CASSQDGTAGNTIYF.